A single sample is the source of the 30 T cell receptor beta chains below, sequenced in a study of blood T cell repertoires in COVID-19. The repertoire was sequenced with immunoSEQ multiplex PCR; TCRdb's copy has only in-frame clones and lacks some. The sample has about 89,000 clones; about three quarters are singletons. The sample taken for sequencing was peripheral blood. The receptors originated from a human donor in a cohort sampled during active COVID-19.

This chain uses TRBV28 with TRBJ2-5; 8 bases line up with TRBD1. CDR1 and CDR2 from the germline V gene are MDHEN and SYDVKM. This CDR3 comprises 17 residues. Losses at the gene ends were 4 bases for V and 0 bases for J; bases not matched to a gene: 10. CDR3 sequence reads: CASSSPRQGMYQETQYF. The CDR3 nucleotides read TGTGCCAGCAGTTCGCCGAGACAGGGGATGTACCAAGAGACCCAGTACTTC.

This clone was counted a single time. The chain is built from TRBV19 and TRBJ2-5; TRBD2 is a possible D gene (5 bases). The V and J ends lost 4 bases and 1 base respectively, with 10 bases between them. The germline gives CDR1 LNHDA, CDR2 SQIVND (reference sequence). The CDR3 is made up of 14 amino acids. The CDR3 sequence: CASSTQRTQETQYF. The CDR3 nucleotides are TGTGCCAGTAGTACCCAGCGGACCCAAGAGACCCAGTACTTC.

The J gene is TRBJ2-7, the V gene TRBV5-1, with D perhaps TRBD2 (7 bases). V dropped 0 bases and J dropped 7 bases, with 17 bases sitting between them. Germline CDR1 reads SGHRS; CDR2 reads YFSETQ. The CDR3 runs 15 residues. The CDR3 sequence: CASSLAGAGAREQYF. In DNA form, the CDR3 reads TGCGCCAGCAGCTTGGCGGGGGCGGGGGCAAGGGAGCAGTACTTC.

The V gene is TRBV27, the J gene TRBJ1-6; TRBD1 might be the D (6 bases). The CDR3 totals 14 residues. Germline CDR1 reads MNHEY; CDR2 reads SMNVEV (reference sequence). Trimming took off 4 bases at V and 4 bases at J, with 8 bases between the two ends. In DNA, the CDR3 is TGTGCCAGCAGTTCGACAGGATATAATTCACCCCTCCACTTT. Residues: CASSSTGYNSPLHF.

This clone was found a few times. The chain is built from TRBV3-1 (or the pseudogene TRBV3-2) and TRBJ1-2; unclear D gene. V shed 1 base and J shed 10 bases, with 10 bases lying between them. CDR3 length: 12 residues. Germline lookup yields CDR1 LGHDT and CDR2 YNNKEL (reference sequence). The CDR3 spells CASSQVAGNYTF. The CDR3 coding sequence is TGTGCCAGCAGCCAAGTAGCGGGAAACTACACCTTC.

The V gene is TRBV7-8, the J gene TRBJ2-7; 9 positions agree with TRBD2. With V trimmed by 0 bases and J by 6 bases, 6 bases remained unmatched. The germline V gene encodes CDR1 SGHVS and CDR2 FQNEAQ. The CDR3 is made up of 15 amino acids. The CDR3, as DNA: TGTGCCAGCAGCTTAGCGAGGACTAGCGTTGGCGAGCAGTACTTC. Its protein is CASSLARTSVGEQYF.

The V call is TRBV15, the J call TRBJ2-7; 7 positions agree with TRBD2. This CDR3 has 14 amino acids. CDR1 is LNHNV and CDR2 is YYDKDF in the germline V gene (reference sequence). V trimming: 1 base; J trimming: 4 bases; junction bases outside the gene matches: 4. This chain's CDR3 is CATSRGGGTYEQYF. In DNA form, the CDR3 reads TGTGCCACCAGCAGAGGGGGGGGAACGTACGAGCAGTACTTC.

The chain has TRBV2 and TRBJ2-7; 9 bases map to TRBD2. This CDR3 contains 14 residues. Germline lookup yields CDR1 SNHLY and CDR2 FYNNEI. V lost 8 bases and J lost 4; bases outside the gene matches: 9. The CDR3 sequence is CASVDSGSGYEQYF. The CDR3 DNA follows: TGTGCCAGCGTGGATAGCGGGAGTGGTTACGAGCAGTACTTC. Full variable domain (outside the CDR3, taken from reference TRBV2 and TRBJ2-7): EPEVTQTPSHQVTQMGQEVILRCVPISNHLYFYWYRQILGQKVEFLVSFYNNEISEKSEIFDDQFSVERPDGSNFTLKIRSTKLEDSAMYFCASVDSGSGYEQYFGPGTRLTVT.

The chain's CDR3 is CASSFGRPYEQYF. The CDR3 nucleotides are TGTGCCAGCAGCTTCGGCAGGCCCTACGAGCAGTACTTC. The J gene is TRBJ2-7, the V gene TRBV5-6; unclear D gene. Germline assignment: CDR1 SGHDT and CDR2 YYEEEE. This CDR3 spans 13 amino acids. The V gene lost 2 bases and the J gene lost 2 bases, with 8 bases spanning the gap.

The chain couples TRBV18 to TRBJ2-1; 12 bases align to TRBD2. J gave up 7 bases and V 3 bases, and 10 bases lay outside the gene matches. This CDR3 is 17 amino acids long. Germline-derived CDR1 and CDR2 are KGHSH and LQKENI. The CDR3 is CASSPQTSGSAGNEQFF. The CDR3 DNA sequence: TGTGCCAGCTCACCTCAGACTAGCGGGAGTGCTGGGAATGAGCAGTTCTTC.

This rearrangement joins TRBV5-6 to TRBJ1-5; D remains unclear. This CDR3 region has 16 residues. The germline V gene has CDR1 SGHDT and CDR2 YYEEEE. V was pared by 5 bases and J by 0 bases, with 15 bases between. CDR3 coding DNA: TGTGCCAGCAGTTTCAGCCGAGGAAATAGCAATCAGCCCCAGCATTTT. It is translated as CASSFSRGNSNQPQHF.

The J gene is TRBJ2-1, the V gene TRBV5-1, with TRBD2 matching 9 bases. V lost 4 bases and J lost 8; bases outside the gene matches: 7. The CDR3 is made up of 14 amino acids. Germline CDR1 and CDR2: SGHRS and YFSETQ. CDR3 sequence: CASSLIAGEDEQFF. The CDR3 DNA reads TGCGCCAGCAGCCTGATAGCGGGAGAGGATGAGCAGTTCTTC.

The chain is built from TRBV29-1 and TRBJ2-5; a weak D match, TRBD2 (5 bases). V lost 4 bases and J lost 5, with 11 bases in between. Germline-derived CDR1 and CDR2 are SQVTM and ANQGSEA. CDR3 length: 12 amino acids. The CDR3 here is CSVAEDFETQYF. CDR3 nucleotides: TGCAGCGTTGCGGAGGATTTCGAGACCCAGTACTTC.

This chain uses TRBV2 with TRBJ1-5; 8 bases line up with TRBD1. Germline loops: CDR1 SNHLY, CDR2 FYNNEI. V dropped 5 bases and J dropped 0; count of bases not matched to a gene: 3. This CDR3 contains 15 residues. The CDR3 DNA is TGTGCCAGCAGTAGGGACAGGAATAGCAATCAGCCCCAGCATTTT. Amino acids: CASSRDRNSNQPQHF.

This clone has more than one count but fewer than ten. This chain links TRBV2 with TRBJ2-2, with 10 bases matching TRBD1. The CDR3 extends over 15 amino acids. The V gene's germline CDR1 is SNHLY and CDR2 FYNNEI. Trimming took 6 bases from V and 7 from J; bases not matched to a gene: 8. The CDR3 region has the DNA TGTGCCAGCAGAGTAGACAGGGGGCCTAGCGGGGAGCTGTTTTTT. Amino acid sequence: CASRVDRGPSGELFF.

This clone occurred a few times. The V gene is TRBV7-2, the J gene TRBJ2-2; 9 positions agree with TRBD2. Germline CDR1 reads SGHTA; CDR2 reads FQGNSA. V was pared by 2 bases and J by 7 bases, with 5 bases of the junction left unmatched. The CDR3 runs to 15 residues. DNA for the CDR3: TGTGCCAGCAGCTTATCTAGCGGGAATGGCGGGGAGCTGTTTTTT. Protein sequence: CASSLSSGNGGELFF. The full variable domain, completed using reference TRBV7-2 and TRBJ2-2, is GAGVSQSPSNKVTEKGKDVELRCDPISGHTALYWYRQSLGQGLEFLIYFQGNSAPDKSGLPSDRFSAERTGGSVSTLTIQRTQQEDSAVYLCASSLSSGNGGELFFGEGSRLTVL.

The chain is built from TRBV29-1 and TRBJ2-3; a weak D match, TRBD2 (5 bases). The CDR3 has 13 residues. The ends were cut back, 4 bases at V and 0 bases at J, with 8 bases in the middle. Germline V gene data show CDR1 as SQVTM and CDR2 as ANQGSEA. As DNA, the CDR3 is TGCAGCGTTGGAGGGCGGAGCACAGATACGCAGTATTTT. Amino acid sequence: CSVGGRSTDTQYF.

This clone has more than one count but fewer than ten. The J gene is TRBJ2-7, the V gene TRBV30; the match to TRBD1 covers 12 bases. The germline V gene encodes CDR1 GTSNPN and CDR2 SVGIG (reference sequence). The CDR3 length is 14 residues. Trimming at V came to 2 bases and at J to 6 bases, leaving 5 bases not matched to a gene. The CDR3 loop is CAWSFGTGGGEQYF. As DNA, the CDR3 is TGTGCCTGGAGTTTCGGGACAGGGGGCGGCGAGCAGTACTTC.

The V call is TRBV9, the J call TRBJ1-3, with D possibly TRBD1 on 6 matching bases. The CDR3 totals 16 residues. V dropped 3 bases and J dropped 0 bases, with 13 bases sitting between them. In germline, CDR1 is SGDLS, CDR2 YYNGEE. The CDR3 here is CASSGRTGSSGNTIYF. The CDR3 DNA reads as TGTGCCAGCAGCGGACGTACAGGGAGCTCTGGAAACACCATATATTTT. Using reference TRBV9 and TRBJ1-3 for the parts outside the CDR3, the full variable domain is DSGVTQTPKHLITATGQRVTLRCSPRSGDLSVYWYQQSLDQGLQFLIQYYNGEERAKGNILERFSAQQFPDLHSELNLSSLELGDSALYFCASSGRTGSSGNTIYFGEGSWLTVV.

The rearrangement links TRBV4-1 to TRBJ1-1; 7 bases are a match to TRBD1. Germline V gene data show CDR1 as MGHRA and CDR2 as YSYEKL. CDR3 size: 16 residues. After removal of 4 bases from V and 2 bases from J, the junction contained 10 bases not matched to a gene. CDR3 residues: CASSRQLGQANTEAFF. As DNA, the CDR3 is TGCGCCAGCAGCCGACAACTAGGACAGGCAAACACTGAAGCTTTCTTT.

This rearrangement joins TRBV20-1 to TRBJ2-7; D not resolved. V gave up 3 bases and J gave up 2 bases, with 14 bases separating them. There are 14 residues in the CDR3. The V gene's germline CDR1 is DFQATT and CDR2 SNEGSKA (reference sequence). CDR3 DNA sequence: TGCAGTGCTAGTCGTCTAGAGGAGCCCTACGAGCAGTACTTC. This codes for CSASRLEEPYEQYF.

Worth noting for this clone: The sample has other DNA sequences that encode this CDR3 too. This chain uses TRBV19 with TRBJ1-1, with TRBD1 matching 7 bases. Germline values: CDR1 LNHDA, CDR2 SQIVND (reference sequence). The CDR3 has 14 amino acids. V lost 4 bases and J lost 0; bases outside the gene matches: 2. The CDR3 reads CASSRGQLNTEAFF. CDR3 sequence (DNA): TGTGCCAGTAGTAGGGGACAGCTGAACACTGAAGCTTTCTTT.

V gene TRBV6-5 combines with J gene TRBJ2-1; 7 bases are shared with TRBD2. Unmatched junction bases numbered 5, after V lost 6 bases and J lost 6 bases. The length of the CDR3 is 13 residues. Per germline, CDR1 MNHEY and CDR2 SVGAGI. CDR3: CASRSLAFNEQFF. CDR3 nucleotides: TGTGCCAGCAGATCACTAGCGTTCAATGAGCAGTTCTTC.

The CDR3 sequence is CASSLSRPGLAGAELFF. The CDR3 nucleotides are TGTGCCAGCAGTTTATCGAGACCGGGACTAGCGGGAGCGGAGCTGTTTTTT. The V gene is TRBV27, the J gene TRBJ2-2, with 14 bases identical to TRBD2. The CDR3 extends over 17 amino acids. The V gene's germline CDR1 is MNHEY and CDR2 SMNVEV (reference sequence). Trimming removed 0 bases from V and 10 bases from J; junction bases left unmatched: 7.

The rearrangement uses TRBV5-1 and TRBJ2-1; TRBD2 agrees at 13 bases. CDR1 is SGHRS, CDR2 YFSETQ, per germline. This CDR3 comprises 16 residues. The J segment lost 4 bases and the V segment lost 0 bases, leaving 1 base of the junction unmatched. Here the CDR3 DNA reads TGCGCCAGCAGCTTGGGGGGACTAGCGGGGTACAATGAGCAGTTCTTC. It codes for CASSLGGLAGYNEQFF.

The chain has TRBV28 and TRBJ2-7, with 10 bases identical to TRBD1. In germline, CDR1 is MDHEN, CDR2 SYDVKM. V dropped 7 bases and J dropped 7; count of bases not matched to a gene: 7. This CDR3 has 13 residues. The CDR3 reads CASTTGGLGEQYF. CDR3 in DNA: TGTGCCAGCACGACAGGGGGCCTAGGTGAGCAGTACTTC.

The rearrangement links TRBV5-1 to TRBJ2-7; no firm D call. V lost 5 bases, J lost 3 bases, and 9 bases lay in between. The CDR3 contains 12 residues. Germline CDR1 and CDR2: SGHRS and YFSETQ. Here the CDR3 reads CASSPNLYEQYF. CDR3 nucleotide sequence: TGCGCCAGCAGTCCTAATCTCTACGAGCAGTACTTC. The full variable domain, its missing parts supplied by reference TRBV5-1 and TRBJ2-7, is KAGVTQTPRYLIKTRGQQVTLSCSPISGHRSVSWYQQTPGQGLQFLFEYFSETQRNKGNFPGRFSGRQFSNSRSEMNVSTLELGDSALYLCASSPNLYEQYFGPGTRLTVT.

This clone was counted a single time. V is TRBV5-6 and J is TRBJ1-2; no reliable D call. Trimming shortened V by 4 bases and J by 4 bases, and 20 bases separated the two germline ends. Germline V gene data show CDR1 as SGHDT and CDR2 as YYEEEE. The CDR3 is made up of 16 amino acids. CDR3 nucleotide sequence: TGTGCCAGCAGCCCCCCGGTTCATCGGGGAGTCTATGGCTACACCTTC. It encodes CASSPPVHRGVYGYTF.

The chain uses TRBV6-2 or TRBV6-3 and TRBJ2-7; tentatively, D is TRBD1 (6 bases). The CDR3 runs 16 residues. V was cut by 1 base and J by 0 bases, with 13 bases left in between. Germline V gives CDR1 MNHEY, CDR2 SVGEGT. The CDR3 region is CASSYLQGSGSYEQYF. CDR3 coding DNA: TGTGCCAGCAGTTACTTACAGGGAAGCGGCTCCTACGAGCAGTACTTC.

This chain uses TRBV30 with TRBJ2-7, with D possibly matching TRBD2 (6 bases). CDR1 is GTSNPN and CDR2 is SVGIG in the germline V gene (reference sequence). CDR3 length equals 12 residues. Trimming pared 8 bases from V and 2 bases from J, leaving 13 bases between. The DNA of the CDR3 is TGTGCCGGATCTCGCGGGACCTACGAGCAGTACTTC. Encoded protein: CAGSRGTYEQYF.